Below, 21 T cell receptor beta chains from the same sample are listed, as sequenced in a study of blood T cell repertoires in COVID-19. Data came from immunoSEQ multiplex PCR; TCRdb stores just in-frame clones and leaves some out. This table holds about 53,000 clones, 86% found once. The sample was peripheral blood. These receptor sequences come from an elderly man with acute or convalescent COVID-19.

CDR3 sequence: CASSLESGTSGGGSSYEQYF. The DNA for the CDR3 is TGTGCCAGCAGCCTGGAGTCCGGGACTAGCGGGGGGGGAAGCTCCTACGAGCAGTACTTC. V gene TRBV4-2 combines with J gene TRBJ2-7, with 16 bases matching TRBD2. Germline CDR1 reads LGHNA; CDR2 reads YNFKEQ. There are 20 residues in the CDR3. After removal of 4 bases from V and 0 bases from J, the junction contained 12 bases not matched to a gene.

The CDR3 protein is CASSQDITEAFF. The CDR3 DNA sequence: TGTGCCAGCAGCCAAGATATTACTGAAGCTTTCTTT. J is TRBJ1-1 and V is TRBV3-1 (or the pseudogene TRBV3-2), with D unresolved. V was cut by 0 bases and J by 5 bases, with 4 bases left in between. Germline V gene sequence: CDR1 LGHDT, CDR2 YNNKEL (reference sequence). The CDR3 has 12 residues.

The CDR3 sequence is CSVDQGLGGYTF. CDR3 DNA sequence: TGCAGCGTTGATCAGGGGTTAGGCGGCTACACCTTC. The chain uses TRBV29-1 and TRBJ1-2, with TRBD1 as a possible D gene (6 bases). The CDR3 runs 12 residues. The ends were cut back, 3 bases at V and 8 bases at J, with 13 bases in the middle. Germline CDR1 reads SQVTM; CDR2 reads ANQGSEA.

A few counts support this clone. The chain recombines TRBV19 with TRBJ1-4, with D possibly being TRBD1 (5 bases). The V gene's germline CDR1 is LNHDA and CDR2 SQIVND (reference sequence). Trimming pared 9 bases from V and 4 bases from J, leaving 18 bases between. CDR3 length: 15 residues. CDR3 DNA: TGTGCCAGCACCCGATGGGGCCTAAGTAATGAAAAACTGTTTTTT. Encoded protein: CASTRWGLSNEKLFF. Combining the CDR3 with reference TRBV19 and TRBJ1-4 gives the whole variable domain DGGITQSPKYLFRKEGQNVTLSCEQNLNHDAMYWYRQDPGQGLRLIYYSQIVNDFQKGDIAEGYSVSREKKESFPLTVTSAQKNPTAFYLCASTRWGLSNEKLFFGSGTQLSVL.

The V and J genes are TRBV2 and TRBJ1-1; 7 positions match TRBD1. There are 16 residues in the CDR3. The V and J ends lost 5 bases and 2 bases, in that order; junction bases with no gene match: 11. CDR1 is SNHLY, CDR2 FYNNEI, per germline. CDR3 nucleotides: TGTGCCAGCAGTAACCAGGGGGTGGGAGGTAACACTGAAGCTTTCTTT. It codes for CASSNQGVGGNTEAFF.

The V call is TRBV3-1 (or the pseudogene TRBV3-2), the J call TRBJ2-2, with 10 bases aligning to TRBD2. Germline CDR1 reads LGHDT; CDR2 reads YNNKEL (reference sequence). CDR3 length: 15 residues. J was trimmed by 7 bases and V by 4 bases; bases with no gene match: 6. Here the CDR3 reads CASSLSGGAYGELFF. The CDR3 DNA sequence: TGTGCCAGCAGCCTGAGCGGGGGGGCTTACGGGGAGCTGTTTTTT.

The chain carries TRBV4-1 and TRBJ2-5, with 13 bases lining up with TRBD2. Trimming removed 2 bases from V and 1 base from J; junction bases left unmatched: 10. This CDR3 is 19 amino acids long. Germline values: CDR1 MGHRA, CDR2 YSYEKL. In nucleotides, the CDR3 is TGCGCCAGCAGCCAATACCGGACTAGCGGGGGTGGGATCCAAGAGACCCAGTACTTC. Its protein is CASSQYRTSGGGIQETQYF.

A few counts support this clone. This chain joins TRBV10-3 and TRBJ2-1; the match to TRBD2 covers 11 bases. V lost 3 bases and J lost 14; bases outside the gene matches: 15. The CDR3 consists of 16 residues. Germline loops: CDR1 ENHRY, CDR2 SYGVKD. The CDR3 is CAISDPPSGGPINEFF. The CDR3 DNA is TGTGCCATCAGTGACCCTCCTAGCGGGGGGCCGATTAACGAGTTCTTC.

The chain links TRBV6-5 to TRBJ1-3, with a possible D match to TRBD1 (6 bases). This CDR3 region has 15 residues. V lost 8 bases, J lost 0 bases, and 14 bases lay in between. Looked up from germline, CDR1 is MNHEY and CDR2 is SVGAGI. The CDR3 nucleotides are TGTGCCAGCTTTGGGACATGGAGCTCTGGAAACACCATATATTTT. It translates to CASFGTWSSGNTIYF.

In its sample, this clone was seen once. The chain recombines TRBV18 with TRBJ2-2; TRBD2 matches at 12 bases. CDR1 is KGHSH and CDR2 is LQKENI in the germline V gene. V lost 3 bases, J lost 3 bases, and 5 bases stayed unmatched. This CDR3 has 17 amino acids. This CDR3 is CASSPLAGGTHTGELFF. In nucleotides, the CDR3 is TGTGCCAGCTCACCGCTAGCGGGGGGGACCCACACCGGGGAGCTGTTTTTT.

This clone has a handful of counts. The rearrangement joins TRBV3-1 (or the pseudogene TRBV3-2) to TRBJ1-5, with D possibly TRBD1 on 6 matching bases. Germline CDR1 reads LGHDT; CDR2 reads YNNKEL (reference sequence). The V and J ends lost 2 bases and 4 bases respectively, with 12 bases between them. The CDR3 consists of 15 residues. The CDR3 nucleotides are TGTGCCAGCAGCCAAATGAGAACAGGGAATCAGCCCCAGCATTTT. It encodes CASSQMRTGNQPQHF.

This clone showed up just once. The chain links TRBV7-9 to TRBJ1-5; D gene uncertain. The CDR3 has 16 residues. Germline CDR1 SEHNR, CDR2 FQNEAQ (reference sequence). Between the trimmed V and J ends, which lost 1 base and 0 bases, there was a span of 10 bases. The CDR3 here is CASSLDGSNSNQPQHF. The CDR3 DNA follows: TGTGCCAGCAGCTTAGATGGGAGCAATAGCAATCAGCCCCAGCATTTT.

The J gene is TRBJ2-7, the V gene TRBV5-1; TRBD1 aligns across 10 bases. Germline lookup yields CDR1 SGHRS and CDR2 YFSETQ. The trim removed 2 bases at V and 6 bases at J, leaving 2 bases unmatched. The CDR3 sequence is 13 residues long. The CDR3 bases are TGCGCCAGCAGCTTTGGACAGGGGGGCGAGCAGTACTTC. Protein product: CASSFGQGGEQYF.

This chain links TRBV7-2 with TRBJ2-6; TRBD1 might be the D (6 bases). Per germline, CDR1 SGHTA and CDR2 FQGNSA. The CDR3 is 18 amino acids. Trimming removed 5 bases from V and 2 bases from J, with 19 bases in between. For the CDR3, the DNA is TGTGCCAGCAGCGATCAAAACAGGGTTTTGGCTGGGGCCAACGTCCTGACTTTC. Translating it yields CASSDQNRVLAGANVLTF.

The J gene is TRBJ1-4, the V gene TRBV15; D call uncertain. Germline V CDR1 and CDR2: LNHNV, YYDKDF (reference sequence). V lost 7 bases and J 5 bases, leaving 17 bases between the germline ends. This CDR3 region has 15 residues. CDR3 sequence (DNA): TGTGCCACCACTCGGGAACTTCCGCGAAATGAAAAACTGTTTTTT. Protein product: CATTRELPRNEKLFF.

This rearrangement joins TRBV9 to TRBJ1-1; 9 bases are shared with TRBD1. Germline lookup yields CDR1 SGDLS and CDR2 YYNGEE. The junction had 4 bases not matched to a gene; V was cut back by 4 bases and J by 9 bases. This CDR3 is built from 12 residues. The CDR3 loop is CASSPQGAKAFF. CDR3 DNA sequence: TGTGCCAGCAGCCCACAGGGGGCGAAAGCTTTCTTT.

CDR3: CASSGAGTENSPLHF. DNA for the CDR3: TGTGCCAGCAGCGGGGCCGGGACAGAGAATTCACCCCTCCACTTT. V is TRBV9 and J is TRBJ1-6; 7 bases align to TRBD1. The CDR3 has 15 amino acids. Germline V gene lookup returns CDR1 SGDLS and CDR2 YYNGEE. The junction had 7 bases not matched to a gene; V was cut back by 3 bases and J by 7 bases.

The chain joins TRBV7-2 to TRBJ1-2, with D possibly TRBD1 on 6 matching bases. With 3 bases removed from V and 6 bases from J, the gap between germline ends came to 14 bases. CDR1 is SGHTA and CDR2 is FQGNSA in the germline V gene. CDR3 length: 14 residues. CDR3 amino acids: CASSLSEGVHGYTF. The CDR3 DNA sequence: TGTGCCAGCAGCTTGTCCGAGGGGGTCCATGGCTACACCTTC.

V and J are TRBV7-9 and TRBJ2-5; a weak D match, TRBD1 (6 bases). V was trimmed by 5 bases and J by 4 bases, leaving 11 bases between them. CDR3 size: 13 residues. Germline CDR1 is SEHNR and CDR2 is FQNEAQ (reference sequence). CDR3 coding DNA: TGTGCCAGCAGCCCTCACAGGGTAGAGACCCAGTACTTC. Its protein is CASSPHRVETQYF.

V and J are TRBV5-1 and TRBJ2-1; perhaps TRBD2 as D (6 bases). This CDR3 has 15 amino acids. V lost 5 bases to trimming and J lost 0 bases, with 12 bases between them. Germline CDR1 reads SGHRS; CDR2 reads YFSETQ. Here the CDR3 DNA reads TGCGCCAGCAGTCAGGACGGGAGCTCCTACAATGAGCAGTTCTTC. This sequence encodes CASSQDGSSYNEQFF.

J is TRBJ2-1 and V is TRBV4-1; 10 nucleotides align to TRBD2. The CDR3 sequence is 15 residues long. After removal of 6 bases from V and 4 bases from J, the junction contained 6 bases not matched to a gene. Germline V gene data show CDR1 as MGHRA and CDR2 as YSYEKL. CDR3 bases: TGCGCCAGCAGTCCTACTAGCGGGGCTTACAATGAGCAGTTCTTC. Its translation is CASSPTSGAYNEQFF.